This T cell receptor beta chain stems from a study of T cell repertoires in cytomegalovirus infection. J gave up 5 bases and V 6 bases, and 6 bases lay outside the gene matches. The CDR3 runs to 13 residues. In this sample, this clonotype turned up a few times. TCRdb recomputed calls from the reads with MiXCR, one row per CDR3 protein. The sample shows under 200,000 distinct CDR3 sequences, about a tenth of them seen only once. The rearrangement uses TRBV12-3 or TRBV12-4 and TRBJ2-7; 8 bases line up with TRBD1. The receptor's source is a human donor in good health (CMV status not recorded). Some clones in this sample may be carry-over from other donors' samples. Sequencing was performed on PBMCs. CDR3 DNA: TGTGCCAGCAGCCGGACAGGGATACACGAGCAGTACTTC. Translating gives CASSRTGIHEQYF.